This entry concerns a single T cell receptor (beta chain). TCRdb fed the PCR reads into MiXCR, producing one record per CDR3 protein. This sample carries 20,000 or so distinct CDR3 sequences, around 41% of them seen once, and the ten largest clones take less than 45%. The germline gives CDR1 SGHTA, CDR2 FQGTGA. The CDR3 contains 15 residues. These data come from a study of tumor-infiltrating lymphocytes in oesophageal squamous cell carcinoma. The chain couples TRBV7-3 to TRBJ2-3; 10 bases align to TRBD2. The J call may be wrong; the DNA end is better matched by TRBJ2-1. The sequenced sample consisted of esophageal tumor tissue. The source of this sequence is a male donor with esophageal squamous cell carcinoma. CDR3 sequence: CASSLTSGGISEQFF. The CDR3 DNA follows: TGTGCCAGCAGCTTAACTAGCGGGGGGATCAGTGAGCAGTTCTTC.